The 26 T cell receptor beta chains in this list originate from one sample, sequenced in a study of Graves' ophthalmopathy and Graves' hyperthyroidism. TCR beta CDR3 amplification used RNA transcripts. The first round was an RT-PCR with HTBI primers, and the second round was a multiplex PCR. TCRdb re-analysed the multiplex PCR reads in MiXCR, keeping a single row per CDR3 protein. The sample records 350,000 to 450,000 distinct CDR3 sequences, about 18% being singletons. Material: peripheral blood. The receptors come from a woman between 18 and 29 years old with Graves' ophthalmopathy.

In its sample, this clonotype was seen many times. J is TRBJ1-3 and V is TRBV30; a weak D match, TRBD1 (5 bases). The germline V gene has CDR1 GTSNPN and CDR2 SVGIG (reference sequence). The CDR3 sequence is 15 residues long. V was shortened by 0 bases and J by 1 base, with 10 bases between the two germline ends. Written as DNA, the CDR3 is TGTGCCTGGAGTGTTAAGAGGGGATCTGGAAACACCATATATTTT. This sequence encodes CAWSVKRGSGNTIYF.

This clonotype was seen at least ten times. V is TRBV12-3 or TRBV12-4 and J is TRBJ1-1, with 10 positions matching TRBD1. The CDR3 extends over 16 amino acids. Trimming removed 3 bases from V and 4 bases from J; junction bases left unmatched: 8. CDR3 sequence reads: CASSFLKDRGGTEAFF. The CDR3 DNA is TGTGCCAGCAGTTTCCTGAAGGACAGGGGGGGCACTGAAGCTTTCTTT.

This clonotype was counted many times. The chain combines TRBV30 with TRBJ2-7; D remains ambiguous. The ends were cut back, 0 bases at V and 3 bases at J, with 9 bases in the middle. The CDR3 spans 13 residues. Germline values: CDR1 GTSNPN, CDR2 SVGIG (reference sequence). In DNA form, the CDR3 reads TGTGCCTGGAGTGTAGCAGCGCGCTACGAGCAGTACTTC. Protein sequence: CAWSVAARYEQYF.

This clonotype occurred many times. The V and J genes are TRBV12-3 or TRBV12-4 and TRBJ1-1; D gene unclear. CDR3 size: 13 residues. V was pared by 6 bases and J by 4 bases, with 12 bases between. The CDR3 spells CASSLPMGTEAFF. CDR3 coding DNA: TGTGCCAGCAGCCTCCCCATGGGCACTGAAGCTTTCTTT.

This clonotype was found many times. The chain has TRBV6-2 or TRBV6-3 and TRBJ1-1, with D unresolved. Trimming removed 5 bases from V and 1 base from J, with 11 bases in between. The CDR3 is 14 amino acids. CDR1 is MNHEY, CDR2 SVGEGT, per germline. CDR3 sequence: CASSLPPGNTEAFF. CDR3 DNA: TGTGCCAGCAGTCTTCCCCCAGGGAACACTGAAGCTTTCTTT.

This chain connects TRBV30 to TRBJ2-6; 8 positions agree with TRBD1. The CDR3 is 16 residues long. From germline, CDR1 is GTSNPN and CDR2 SVGIG (reference sequence). V lost 6 bases to trimming and J lost 2 bases; unmatched junction nucleotides: 9. CDR3 protein: CACHDRGTPGANVLTF. CDR3 nucleotide sequence: TGTGCCTGCCATGACAGGGGTACTCCTGGGGCCAACGTCCTGACTTTC.

This clonotype was observed many times. The chain has TRBV7-8 and TRBJ1-1; D gene ambiguous. The CDR3 extends over 12 amino acids. Trimming left V 3 bases short and J 3 bases short, with 5 bases between. Germline loops: CDR1 SGHVS, CDR2 FQNEAQ. CDR3 loop: CASSLEHTEAFF. CDR3 nucleotides: TGTGCCAGCAGCTTGGAACACACTGAAGCTTTCTTT.

This clonotype has at least ten counts. CDR3 nucleotides: TGTGCCAGTAGTCGAAGAGGATTGATCACTGAAGCTTTCTTT. Translated: CASSRRGLITEAFF. The chain combines TRBV19 with TRBJ1-1, with D hard to call. The CDR3 loop spans 14 amino acids. The germline V gene encodes CDR1 LNHDA and CDR2 SQIVND (reference sequence). V dropped 5 bases and J dropped 4 bases, with 14 bases sitting between them. Full variable domain (outside the CDR3, taken from reference TRBV19 and TRBJ1-1): DGGITQSPKYLFRKEGQNVTLSCEQNLNHDAMYWYRQDPGQGLRLIYYSQIVNDFQKGDIAEGYSVSREKKESFPLTVTSAQKNPTAFYLCASSRRGLITEAFFGQGTRLTVV.

This clonotype was seen ten or more times. The chain employs TRBV19 and TRBJ2-7; D call uncertain. Trimming removed 0 bases from V and 2 bases from J, with 5 bases in between. This CDR3 contains 13 residues. Germline values: CDR1 LNHDA, CDR2 SQIVND (reference sequence). For the CDR3, the DNA is TGTGCCAGTAGTATAGAGGTTGCCTACGAGCAGTACTTC. Protein: CASSIEVAYEQYF.

This clonotype was counted a single time. V usage is TRBV6-1 and J usage is TRBJ2-7, with 10 bases matching TRBD2. The J segment lost 0 bases and the V segment lost 6 bases, leaving 5 bases of the junction unmatched. Germline lookup yields CDR1 MNHNS and CDR2 SASEGT. The CDR3 covers 15 residues. This CDR3 reads CASRPAGGSSYEQYF. CDR3 in DNA: TGTGCCAGCAGGCCAGCGGGAGGGAGCTCCTACGAGCAGTACTTC.

The chain carries TRBV27 and TRBJ2-4; 7 positions agree with TRBD1. CDR1 and CDR2 from the germline V gene are MNHEY and SMNVEV (reference sequence). CDR3 length: 15 residues. V was pared by 4 bases and J by 8 bases, with 11 bases of the junction left unmatched. CDR3 sequence (DNA): TGTGCCAGCAGTTCACTCCTGACAGGGTTACACATTCAGTACTTC. Translated: CASSSLLTGLHIQYF.

This clonotype was picked up a small number of times. V gene TRBV6-5 combines with J gene TRBJ2-7; D unresolved. CDR3 length equals 15 residues. Germline lookup yields CDR1 MNHEY and CDR2 SVGAGI. The ends were cut back, 4 bases at V and 0 bases at J, with 13 bases in the middle. Written as DNA, the CDR3 is TGTGCCAGCAGTTCCATCACCACGAGCTCCTACGAGCAGTACTTC. Amino acid sequence: CASSSITTSSYEQYF.

This clonotype has at least ten counts. The conserved closing phenylalanine or tryptophan is absent in this CDR3, likely reflecting a read error. The chain has TRBV6-5 and TRBJ2-5; 9 bases fit TRBD2. CDR3 length: 16 residues. The germline V gene has CDR1 MNHEY and CDR2 SVGAGI. The V segment lost 3 bases and the J segment 5 bases; nucleotides outside the gene matches: 10. The CDR3 here is CASSYGASGIRETQYL. CDR3 bases: TGTGCCAGCAGTTATGGGGCTAGCGGGATTAGGGAGACCCAGTACCTC.

This clonotype was seen repeatedly, ten times or more. A read error may explain this, as a much larger clone is one base away. For the CDR3, the DNA is TGCGCCAGCAGCCCGCCGGCACGGGGCCCGAACACTGAAGCTTTCTTT. It yields the protein CASSPPARGPNTEAFF. The V call is TRBV5-1, the J call TRBJ1-1, with a weak D call TRBD1 (5 bases). The CDR3 is 16 amino acids. V was cut by 4 bases and J by 1 base, with 17 bases left in between. Germline lookup yields CDR1 SGHRS and CDR2 YFSETQ.

This clonotype occurred many times. The genes are TRBV7-3 and TRBJ2-7, with TRBD1 matching 8 bases. Germline-derived CDR1 and CDR2 are SGHTA and FQGTGA. After removal of 2 bases from V and 6 bases from J, the junction contained 6 bases not matched to a gene. This CDR3 has 14 residues. Written as DNA, the CDR3 is TGTGCCAGCAGCTTATATCAGGGGGCTCGCGAGCAGTACTTC. Translated: CASSLYQGAREQYF.

This clonotype has a count of ten or more. The chain carries TRBV5-6 and TRBJ2-3; 10 positions agree with TRBD1. Germline V gives CDR1 SGHDT, CDR2 YYEEEE. The CDR3 is 15 amino acids. The J segment lost 4 bases and the V segment lost 4 bases, leaving 6 bases of the junction unmatched. Here the CDR3 DNA reads TGTGCCAGCAGCATGGGGACAGGGGTAGCAGATACGCAGTATTTT. This encodes CASSMGTGVADTQYF.

In its sample, this clonotype was seen many times. The chain uses TRBV4-1 and TRBJ2-7; possibly TRBD1 for D (7 bases). The germline CDR1 and CDR2 sequences are MGHRA and YSYEKL. The V gene lost 0 bases and the J gene lost 4 bases, with 13 bases spanning the gap. This CDR3 region has 15 residues. Here the CDR3 DNA reads TGCGCCAGCAGCCAAGATGGCAGGGGGAGGTACGAGCAGTACTTC. It is translated as CASSQDGRGRYEQYF.

The table lists this clonotype with many counts. The chain is built from TRBV2 and TRBJ2-1; TRBD2 matches at 12 bases. The CDR3 covers 15 residues. The junction had 8 bases not matched to a gene; V was cut back by 7 bases and J by 7 bases. Germline CDR1 SNHLY, CDR2 FYNNEI. The CDR3 nucleotides read TGTGCCAGCAATCCGGGACTAGCGGGTTATAATGAGCAGTTCTTC. Translation: CASNPGLAGYNEQFF.

This clonotype was observed at least ten times. The rearrangement uses TRBV6-5 and TRBJ1-2; tentative D call: TRBD1 (5 bases). The CDR3 length is 16 residues. V shed 2 bases and J shed 7 bases, with 20 bases lying between them. Germline CDR1 MNHEY, CDR2 SVGAGI. CDR3 region: CASSYHPYQGRGGYTF. CDR3 in DNA: TGTGCCAGCAGTTACCATCCTTACCAGGGACGGGGTGGCTACACCTTC.

This clonotype was counted many times. In nucleotides, the CDR3 is TGTGCCAGCAGTTCCCTAGCGGGAGCAGGCGAGCAGTACTTC. It is translated as CASSSLAGAGEQYF. V and J are TRBV6-2 or TRBV6-3 and TRBJ2-7; 10 bases are a match to TRBD2. This CDR3 is built from 14 residues. Germline CDR1 is MNHEY and CDR2 is SVGEGT. V shed 4 bases and J 6 bases; nucleotides not matched to a gene: 6.

This clonotype occurred many times. The chain employs TRBV12-3 or TRBV12-4 and TRBJ1-1; 10 bases are shared with TRBD1. V lost 6 bases, J lost 10 bases, and 2 bases stayed unmatched. The length of the CDR3 is 11 residues. The CDR3 DNA reads TGTGCCAGCAGAGACAGGGGGCTAGCTTTCTTT. This sequence encodes CASRDRGLAFF.

As concerns this clonotype: A read error may account for a junction end that differs from germline. Here the CDR3 reads CAGSLMVHSGYGYTF. The CDR3 DNA is TGTGCCGGCAGTTTAATGGTCCACTCTGGCTATGGCTACACCTTC. J is TRBJ1-2 and V is TRBV28; D gene unclear. Germline CDR1 MDHEN, CDR2 SYDVKM. The CDR3 extends over 15 amino acids.

The gene calls are TRBV24-1 and TRBJ2-2; D uncertain. Per germline, CDR1 KGHDR and CDR2 SFDVKD. V shed 2 bases and J shed 5 bases, with 11 bases lying between them. This CDR3 comprises 15 residues. The CDR3 is CATSDSKLETGELFF. In DNA form, the CDR3 reads TGTGCCACCAGTGATTCGAAACTCGAAACCGGGGAGCTGTTTTTT.

The sample holds many counts of this clonotype. This sequence joins TRBV6-5 and TRBJ2-7, with no clear D. The ends were cut back, 0 bases at V and 1 base at J, with 7 bases in the middle. The CDR3 contains 14 residues. Germline values: CDR1 MNHEY, CDR2 SVGAGI. The DNA of the CDR3 is TGTGCCAGCAGTTACTCGCTAGGTTCCTACGAGCAGTACTTC. Its translation is CASSYSLGSYEQYF.

There are a few counts of this clonotype. The chain uses TRBV7-2 and TRBJ1-2; no definite D call. From germline, CDR1 is SGHTA and CDR2 FQGNSA. The CDR3 has 13 residues. The V end was cut by 1 base, the J end by 6 bases, with 9 bases between. The CDR3 sequence: CASSLDNNNGYTF. The CDR3 DNA sequence: TGTGCCAGCAGCTTAGATAACAACAATGGCTACACCTTC. Drawing the rest from reference TRBV7-2 and TRBJ1-2, the complete variable domain is GAGVSQSPSNKVTEKGKDVELRCDPISGHTALYWYRQSLGQGLEFLIYFQGNSAPDKSGLPSDRFSAERTGGSVSTLTIQRTQQEDSAVYLCASSLDNNNGYTFGSGTRLTVV.

This clonotype has ten or more counts. The V call is TRBV27, the J call TRBJ2-2; no clear D. From germline, CDR1 is MNHEY and CDR2 SMNVEV (reference sequence). The V end lost 4 bases, the J end lost 3 bases, and 6 bases lay between the germline ends. This CDR3 has 13 amino acids. The CDR3 loop is CASSYRYTGELFF. For the CDR3, the DNA is TGTGCCAGCAGTTACCGGTACACCGGGGAGCTGTTTTTT.